These 19 T cell receptor beta chains came from one sample sequenced in a study of shared clonotypes between healthy human individuals (TCRdb year 2020). Libraries were prepared through the immunoSEQ multiplex PCR assay. TCRdb obtained this table from immuneACCESS and retained in-frame rearrangements with V and J assigned. These tables miss some clones; where compared with another copy, unresolved V genes account for less than half of the shortfall, and the remainder is unexplained. In this sample the table shows approximately 350,000 clones, about 96% of which occur a single time. The top ten constitute around 0.3% of the sample. The sample consisted of memory CD8+ T cells sorted from blood. This specimen's cell subset or site label, per the study, means: CD45RO+ cells pooled with CCR7-negative TemRA cells. The receptors come from a man aged 25-45 years in good health.

V usage is TRBV10-2 and J usage is TRBJ2-4; D might be TRBD1 or TRBD2, each matching 6 bases. Germline-derived CDR1 and CDR2 are WSHSY and SAAADI. V was shortened by 4 bases and J by 0 bases, with 22 bases between the two germline ends. The CDR3 has 19 residues. CDR3 protein: CASSGSMGRGGLAKNIQYF. CDR3 bases: TGCGCCAGCAGTGGGTCCATGGGGAGAGGGGGACTAGCCAAAAACATTCAGTACTTC.

This chain joins TRBV4-1 and TRBJ2-2, with a possible D match to TRBD2 (6 bases). The germline gives CDR1 MGHRA, CDR2 YSYEKL. This CDR3 spans 13 amino acids. Trimming removed 9 bases at V and 5 bases at J, with 13 bases between. The CDR3 nucleotides are TGCGCCAGTAAAAATCGGGGGACCGGGGAGCTGTTTTTT. It specifies CASKNRGTGELFF.

This rearrangement joins TRBV2 to TRBJ2-7; tentatively, D is TRBD1 (6 bases). The CDR3 is 14 amino acids. The germline V gene encodes CDR1 SNHLY and CDR2 FYNNEI. V was trimmed by 8 bases and J by 2 bases, leaving 16 bases between them. As DNA, the CDR3 is TGTGCCAGCCGGGGACATACTAAAACCTACGAGCAGTACTTC. Translating it yields CASRGHTKTYEQYF.

Here the CDR3 DNA reads TGTGCCTTAGACAACACTGAAGCTTTCTTT. Translated: CALDNTEAFF. The genes are TRBV30 and TRBJ1-1; D is uncertain. The V and J ends lost 7 bases and 2 bases respectively, with 5 bases between them. The germline CDR1 and CDR2 sequences are GTSNPN and SVGIG (reference sequence). CDR3 length: 10 residues. Together with reference TRBV30 and TRBJ1-1, the CDR3 gives the full variable domain: SQTIHQWPATLVQPVGSPLSLECTVEGTSNPNLYWYRQAAGRGLQLLFYSVGIGQISSEVPQNLSASRPQDRQFILSSKKLLLSDSGFYLCALDNTEAFFGQGTRLTVV.

The chain uses TRBV27 and TRBJ2-3; 9 nucleotides align to TRBD2. V lost 5 bases to trimming and J lost 4 bases; unmatched junction nucleotides: 10. This CDR3 is 16 amino acids long. Germline CDR1 is MNHEY and CDR2 is SMNVEV (reference sequence). CDR3 in amino acids: CASSPRNSGSPDTQYF. The CDR3 DNA is TGTGCCAGCAGTCCCCGTAATAGCGGGAGTCCAGATACGCAGTATTTT.

The chain combines TRBV5-6 with TRBJ1-1; tentatively, D is TRBD1 (5 bases). Germline V CDR1 and CDR2: SGHDT, YYEEEE. The ends were cut back, 2 bases at V and 2 bases at J, with 10 bases in the middle. The CDR3 is made up of 14 amino acids. CDR3 amino acids: CASSLIRTNTEAFF. The CDR3, as DNA: TGTGCCAGCAGCTTAATCCGGACAAACACTGAAGCTTTCTTT.

The rearrangement joins TRBV28 to TRBJ2-7; D remains unclear. CDR1 MDHEN and CDR2 SYDVKM come from the germline V gene. V gave up 2 bases and J gave up 5 bases, with 16 bases separating them. This CDR3 is 15 amino acids long. For the CDR3, the DNA is TGTGCCAGCAGTTTACCGAGTGTAGGTGGACACGAGCAGTACTTC. Translating it yields CASSLPSVGGHEQYF.

Note on this clone: Other DNA sequences within the sample encode an identical CDR3. The genes are TRBV5-1 and TRBJ2-5, with TRBD1 as a possible D gene (5 bases). The CDR3 loop spans 13 amino acids. CDR1 and CDR2 (germline): SGHRS, YFSETQ. Trimming cost V 0 bases and J 4 bases, with 7 bases left between them. CDR3: CASSLGRGETQYF. The CDR3 DNA sequence: TGCGCCAGCAGCTTGGGAAGGGGAGAGACCCAGTACTTC.

The V and J genes are TRBV7-9 and TRBJ1-2; 7 nucleotides line up with TRBD1. Germline V gives CDR1 SEHNR, CDR2 FQNEAQ (reference sequence). Trimming cost V 1 base and J 8 bases; bases outside gene matches: 7. This CDR3 is built from 14 residues. The CDR3 protein is CASSLDPGQDGYTF. The CDR3 nucleotides are TGTGCCAGCAGCTTAGATCCCGGACAGGACGGCTACACCTTC.

V is TRBV5-1 and J is TRBJ2-3; TRBD2 matches 10 bases. With V trimmed by 4 bases and J by 6 bases, 8 bases remained unmatched. The CDR3 spans 15 residues. Looked up from germline, CDR1 is SGHRS and CDR2 is YFSETQ. The CDR3 DNA is TGCGCCAGCAGCCAACCTAGCGGGAGTGGCGATACGCAGTATTTT. Translated, it gives CASSQPSGSGDTQYF.

The chain joins TRBV27 to TRBJ2-1; 13 positions agree with TRBD2. The CDR3 consists of 18 residues. CDR1 and CDR2 (germline): MNHEY, SMNVEV (reference sequence). With V trimmed by 2 bases and J by 6 bases, 10 bases remained unmatched. The CDR3 nucleotides are TGTGCCAGCAGTTTAGGAACTAGCGGGAGGGCCCAGTTCAATGAGCAGTTCTTC. Its translation is CASSLGTSGRAQFNEQFF.

The rearrangement links TRBV5-1 to TRBJ2-7; TRBD1 might be the D (6 bases). Germline CDR1 SGHRS, CDR2 YFSETQ. The CDR3 totals 13 residues. Trimming removed 1 base from V and 2 bases from J, with 7 bases in between. The CDR3 region has the DNA TGCGCCAGCAGCTTGTACAGGGCCTACGAGCAGTACTTC. As protein: CASSLYRAYEQYF.

The V gene is TRBV27, the J gene TRBJ2-1, with D unresolved. Trimming pared 2 bases from V and 0 bases from J, leaving 8 bases between. In germline, CDR1 is MNHEY, CDR2 SMNVEV (reference sequence). This CDR3 has 15 amino acids. Here the CDR3 DNA reads TGTGCCAGCAGTTTAATCGCGAGCTCCTACAATGAGCAGTTCTTC. This encodes CASSLIASSYNEQFF.

V usage is TRBV25-1 and J usage is TRBJ2-1; 12 positions agree with TRBD2. The CDR3 spans 15 residues. With 2 bases clipped from V and 4 bases from J, the junction kept 0 bases outside the gene matches. Germline CDR1 reads MGHDK; CDR2 reads SYGVNS. In DNA form, the CDR3 reads TGTGCCAGCAGTGAACTAGCGGGAGGGTACAATGAGCAGTTCTTC. It specifies CASSELAGGYNEQFF.

As DNA, the CDR3 is TGTGCCAGCAGTCCCCGTTGGGGGAGGGGAAACACCATATATTTT. Amino acid sequence: CASSPRWGRGNTIYF. The chain employs TRBV6-5 and TRBJ1-3; D might be TRBD1 (5 bases). Germline values: CDR1 MNHEY, CDR2 SVGAGI. CDR3 length: 15 residues. The V end lost 5 bases, the J end lost 4 bases, and 15 bases lay between the germline ends.

The CDR3 DNA reads as TGCGCCAGCAGCTCAAAACTGCCCTTCAGCTCCTACAATGAGCAGTTCTTC. Residues: CASSSKLPFSSYNEQFF. The chain joins TRBV5-1 to TRBJ2-1; D gene ambiguous. The CDR3 has 17 amino acids. Germline CDR1 SGHRS, CDR2 YFSETQ. Trimming cost V 3 bases and J 0 bases, with 16 bases left between them.

J is TRBJ1-1 and V is TRBV14; no clear D gene. V shed 0 bases and J shed 8 bases, with 10 bases lying between them. The CDR3 length is 13 residues. From germline, CDR1 is SGHDN and CDR2 FVKESK. The CDR3 loop is CASSQDRAAEAFF. The CDR3 DNA follows: TGTGCCAGCAGCCAAGATAGGGCGGCCGAAGCTTTCTTT.

CDR3 bases: TGTGCCAGTAAGGACTGGAGGAGCGGGACCCTAAGTGAGCAGTTCTTC. This codes for CASKDWRSGTLSEQFF. The chain recombines TRBV19 with TRBJ2-1, with 7 bases that match TRBD2. Germline V gene sequence: CDR1 LNHDA, CDR2 SQIVND (reference sequence). CDR3 length: 16 amino acids. Germline trimming cut 7 bases from V and 9 bases from J; bases unmatched to any gene: 18.

This clone occurred once. The chain couples TRBV4-1 to TRBJ2-7; 9 nucleotides align to TRBD2. CDR3 size: 13 residues. J was trimmed by 4 bases and V by 4 bases; bases with no gene match: 2. CDR1 and CDR2 (germline): MGHRA, YSYEKL. The CDR3 is CASSRLAEYEQYF. The CDR3 DNA is TGCGCCAGCAGCCGACTAGCGGAGTACGAGCAGTACTTC.